The 4 T cell receptor beta chains below were found in one sample sequenced in a study of blood T cell repertoires in COVID-19. Produced via immunoSEQ multiplex PCR; TCRdb's table is partial and in-frame only. The sample includes around 300,000 clones, approximately 88% of them seen just once. Sequencing input: peripheral blood. The receptor set was obtained from a woman aged 40 to 50 who had recovered from COVID-19.

The rearrangement joins TRBV15 to TRBJ2-7, with 9 bases identical to TRBD1. V lost 5 bases and J lost 7; bases outside the gene matches: 9. Germline V gene lookup returns CDR1 LNHNV and CDR2 YYDKDF (reference sequence). The CDR3 is made up of 14 amino acids. CDR3 region: CATSQGQGFWEQYF. As DNA, the CDR3 is TGTGCCACCAGCCAAGGACAGGGGTTTTGGGAGCAGTACTTC.

This chain connects TRBV27 to TRBJ2-7, with 7 bases aligning to TRBD1. J lost 3 bases, V lost 4 bases, and 9 bases had no gene match. The CDR3 covers 15 residues. Germline V gene data show CDR1 as MNHEY and CDR2 as SMNVEV (reference sequence). The CDR3 DNA reads as TGTGCCAGCAGTTCAAACTGGGACAGCAGCTACGAGCAGTACTTC. Translation gives CASSSNWDSSYEQYF.

The rearrangement joins TRBV27 to TRBJ2-1; 7 bases match TRBD2. V lost 1 base to trimming and J lost 7 bases; unmatched junction nucleotides: 7. Germline V lookup: CDR1 MNHEY, CDR2 SMNVEV (reference sequence). This CDR3 is built from 15 residues. The CDR3 region has the DNA TGTGCCAGCAGTTTATGGGGAGGGCCTAATAATGAGCAGTTCTTC. Encoded protein: CASSLWGGPNNEQFF.

This clone was detected only once. The chain combines TRBV4-2 with TRBJ2-2; D not resolved. This CDR3 has 14 amino acids. V was shortened by 4 bases and J by 4 bases, with 10 bases between the two germline ends. CDR1 and CDR2 (germline): LGHNA, YNFKEQ. The CDR3 nucleotides read TGTGCCAGCAGCCGTGACTGGGTCACCGGGGAGCTGTTTTTT. The encoded protein is CASSRDWVTGELFF.